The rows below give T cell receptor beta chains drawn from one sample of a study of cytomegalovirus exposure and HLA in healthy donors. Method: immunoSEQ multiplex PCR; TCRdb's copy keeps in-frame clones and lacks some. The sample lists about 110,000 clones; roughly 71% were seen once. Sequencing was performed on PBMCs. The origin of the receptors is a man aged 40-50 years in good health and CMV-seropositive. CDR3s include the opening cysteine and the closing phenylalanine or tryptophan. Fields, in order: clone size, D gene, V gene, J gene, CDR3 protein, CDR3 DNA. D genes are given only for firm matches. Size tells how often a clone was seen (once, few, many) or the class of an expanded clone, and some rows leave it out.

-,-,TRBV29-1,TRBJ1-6,CSVETDAGSPLHF,TGCAGCGTTGAGACAGATGCAGGTTCACCCCTCCACTTT
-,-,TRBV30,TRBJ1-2,CAFNLGGGSGYGYTF,TGTGCCTTCAACTTAGGCGGGGGGTCGGGGTATGGCTACACCTTC
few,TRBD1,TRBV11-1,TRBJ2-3,CASSLVLTGDTQYF,TGTGCCAGCAGCTTAGTGTTGACAGGGGATACGCAGTATTTT
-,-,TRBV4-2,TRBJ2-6,CASSDRSEAGNVLTF,TGTGCCAGCAGTGACAGGTCAGAGGCTGGGAACGTCCTGACTTTC
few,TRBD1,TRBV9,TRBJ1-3,CASSDPGQGLSVSGNTIYF,TGTGCCAGCAGCGATCCGGGACAGGGCCTAAGCGTCTCTGGAAACACCATATATTTT
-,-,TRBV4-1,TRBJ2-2,CASGGGSLNTGELFF,TGCGCCAGCGGGGGAGGCTCTTTGAACACCGGGGAGCTGTTTTTT
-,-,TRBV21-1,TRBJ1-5,CASSKTGTLNQPQHF,TGTGCCAGCAGCAAAACGGGGACACTTAATCAGCCCCAGCATTTT
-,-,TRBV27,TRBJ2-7,CASKEGANYEQYF,TGTGCCAGCAAGGAGGGGGCTAACTACGAGCAGTACTTC
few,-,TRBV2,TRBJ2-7,CASSEPSSSYEQYF,TGTGCCAGCAGTGAACCTAGCTCCTCCTACGAGCAGTACTTC
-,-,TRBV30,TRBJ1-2,CAWSVGLGGEYGYTF,TGTGCCTGGAGTGTTGGATTGGGGGGGGAGTATGGCTACACCTTC